The rows below give T cell receptor beta chains drawn from one sample of a study of blood T cell repertoires in COVID-19. This table comes from immunoSEQ multiplex PCR, and its TCRdb copy is limited to in-frame clones, with some not included. The repertoire includes a few hundred thousand clones, approximately 79% of them detected once, and around 4.7% sits in the top ten. The sample comprised peripheral blood. These TCRs come from a human donor in a cohort sampled during active COVID-19. Each CDR3 is given without its conserved first and last residue. The D gene is left open where the match is weak.

j_call,d_call,v_call,cdr3_aa
TRBJ2-7,TRBD2,TRBV7-2,ASSLARLADYEQY
TRBJ1-1,NA,TRBV5-6,ASSLGVADLNTEAF
TRBJ2-1,TRBD1,TRBV5-1,ASSLRQGTYNEQF
TRBJ2-3,TRBD2,TRBV30,AWRKRLLAGALADTQY
TRBJ2-1,NA,TRBV9,ASSALNNEQF
TRBJ1-2,NA,TRBV3-1/TRBV3-2,ASSQEGGRNYGYT
TRBJ2-1,TRBD2,TRBV5-1,ASSSGLADYNEQF
TRBJ1-2,NA,TRBV24-1,ATSGRTHYGYT
TRBJ1-1,TRBD1,TRBV19,ASSVDRGFTEAF
TRBJ2-1,TRBD2,TRBV3-1/TRBV3-2,ASSPRAGNYNEQF
TRBJ2-2,NA,TRBV5-1,ASSLEYGRVTGELF
TRBJ2-7,TRBD2,TRBV10-1,ATGLAGYEQY
TRBJ2-1,TRBD2,TRBV4-3,ASSQGRLAGGNEQF
TRBJ2-5,NA,TRBV11-2,ASSLRRRKEETQY
TRBJ2-3,TRBD2,TRBV30,AWRIAGLAKTGDTQY
TRBJ1-2,TRBD1,TRBV28,ASSLSRQGIDGYT
TRBJ2-1,TRBD2,TRBV27,ASSLGGRAYNEQF
TRBJ1-5,NA,TRBV29-1,SVGQGTVEPQH
TRBJ1-5,NA,TRBV9,ASSRLGRDNQPQH
TRBJ1-6,TRBD1,TRBV7-9,ASSLDSGTGASPLH
TRBJ1-2,NA,TRBV6-6,ASSRLVIEASNYGYT
TRBJ2-5,NA,TRBV19,ASSPAVGDQETQY
TRBJ2-7,TRBD1,TRBV6-5,ASRYSGTGGSYEQY
TRBJ2-2,NA,TRBV19,ASTRQSSTNTGELF
TRBJ2-7,TRBD1,TRBV5-1,ASSLRPTGEIHEQY
TRBJ2-1,NA,TRBV9,ASSVARDSYNEQF
TRBJ2-1,TRBD1,TRBV5-6,ASSLGGGYEQF
TRBJ1-1,NA,TRBV7-9,ASSFNTGRNTEAF
TRBJ2-5,NA,TRBV20-1,SAGAGETQY
TRBJ2-1,NA,TRBV5-1,ASSSHHSGLGGSEQF
TRBJ2-7,NA,TRBV11-2,ASSLAGPAYEQY
TRBJ1-6,NA,TRBV5-1,ASSLGLKLYNSPLH
TRBJ1-2,NA,TRBV5-1,ASSGQTYGYT
TRBJ2-1,NA,TRBV6-6,ASSYSWRGRNEQF
TRBJ1-5,NA,TRBV7-8,ASSLQGNQPQH
TRBJ2-7,TRBD2,TRBV2,ASKVRLAGVPHEQY
TRBJ2-1,TRBD2,TRBV7-8,ASSLARYIAGGDNEQF
TRBJ2-4,TRBD1,TRBV7-9,ASSMRQGRAKNIQY
TRBJ1-1,NA,TRBV5-1,ASSSGGRSNTEAF
TRBJ1-2,NA,TRBV18,ASSDRGGGYT
TRBJ1-5,NA,TRBV28,ASSLGAETRNQPQH
TRBJ1-2,NA,TRBV14,ASSQGKGTYYGYT
TRBJ2-7,TRBD2,TRBV7-2,ASSLGFSGSRYEQY
TRBJ2-2,TRBD2,TRBV7-2,ASSLGTSGSLYTGELF
TRBJ2-6,NA,TRBV6-5,ASTLISGANVLT
TRBJ1-5,TRBD1,TRBV27,ASPTGTGNQPQH
TRBJ1-4,NA,TRBV25-1,ASNGGTSGEKLF
TRBJ2-1,TRBD2,TRBV18,ASSPLAGGNNEQF
TRBJ2-3,NA,TRBV5-4,ASSLNWLRGTDTQY
TRBJ1-1,NA,TRBV19,ASSISGGSNTEAF
TRBJ1-2,TRBD1,TRBV11-2,ASSPRQGALRGYT
TRBJ2-3,TRBD2,TRBV19,ASSIGRGATDTQY